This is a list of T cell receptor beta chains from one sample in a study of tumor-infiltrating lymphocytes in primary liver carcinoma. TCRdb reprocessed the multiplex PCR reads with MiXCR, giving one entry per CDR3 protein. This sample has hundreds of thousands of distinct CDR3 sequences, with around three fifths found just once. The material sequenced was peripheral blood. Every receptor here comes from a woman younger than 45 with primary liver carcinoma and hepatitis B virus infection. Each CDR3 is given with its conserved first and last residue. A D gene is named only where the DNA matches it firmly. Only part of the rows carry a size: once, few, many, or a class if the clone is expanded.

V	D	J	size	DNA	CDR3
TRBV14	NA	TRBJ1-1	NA	TGTGCCAGCAGCCAGGCGGGCCGTACGACGAACACTGAAGCTTCCTTT	CASSQAGRTTNTEASF
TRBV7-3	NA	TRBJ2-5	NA	TGTGCCAGCAGCCCGGGACCCGTCCACGAGACCCAGTACTTC	CASSPGPVHETQYF
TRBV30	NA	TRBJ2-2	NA	TGTGCCCGGAGTCTCCGGCCCCCGCCGGGCACCGGGGAGCTGTTTTTT	CARSLRPPPGTGELFF
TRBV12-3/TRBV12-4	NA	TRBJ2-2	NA	TGTGCCACAAGTTTGCGAGCGGGCATTACCGGGGAGCTGTTATTT	CATSLRAGITGELLF
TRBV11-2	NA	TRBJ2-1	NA	TGTGCCAGTAGCCCATCAACTATCAATGAGCAGTTCTTC	CASSPSTINEQFF
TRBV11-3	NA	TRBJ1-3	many	TGTGCCAGCAGCTTGCGTTGGCCTGGAAACACCATATATTTT	CASSLRWPGNTIYF
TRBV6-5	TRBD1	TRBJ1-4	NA	TGTGCCAGCAGTTACGGCAGGGGGGGGAATGAAAAACTGTTTTTT	CASSYGRGGNEKLFF
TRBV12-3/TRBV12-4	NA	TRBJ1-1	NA	TGTGTCACCAACGACAGGCTGAACACTGAAGCTTTCTTT	CVTNDRLNTEAFF
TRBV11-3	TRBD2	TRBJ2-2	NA	TGTGCCAGCAGCTTGGAATGGACTAGCGGGAGGGCCACCGGGGAGCTGTTTTTT	CASSLEWTSGRATGELFF
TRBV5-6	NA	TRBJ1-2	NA	TGTGCCAGCAGCATGGGGTTTGGGCACTATGGGTACACCTTC	CASSMGFGHYGYTF